Below are 12 T cell receptor beta chains sequenced from a single sample in a study of beta chain features in type 1 diabetes. Study-level findings and limits: Significant though moderate, a shortening of TCRB CDR3s appeared in all four CD4+ subsets of Type 1 diabetes patients.

Since all of the isolated RNA was reverse transcribed, expressed TCRB transcripts were what got sequenced. Assay used: immunoSEQ multiplex PCR; TCRdb lists only in-frame clones, some missing. This table holds 600,000 to 750,000 clones, around 12% found once. No antigen has been identified for these receptors. The material sequenced was naive CD4+ T cells from blood. These receptor sequences come from a man aged 25 to 45 with type 1 diabetes.

The sample holds a few counts of this clone. This sequence joins TRBV28 and TRBJ2-1; maybe TRBD2 (5 bases). The CDR3 runs to 15 residues. V lost 3 bases, J lost 3 bases, and 12 bases lay in between. CDR1 and CDR2 from the germline V gene are MDHEN and SYDVKM. DNA for the CDR3: TGTGCCAGCAGTTTGAGGCGGGCAGACTACAATGAGCAGTTCTTC. Protein sequence: CASSLRRADYNEQFF.

Only a few counts were recorded for this clone. The V and J genes are TRBV4-1 and TRBJ1-2; TRBD1 matches at 7 bases. This CDR3 comprises 15 residues. V trimming: 0 bases; J trimming: 5 bases; junction bases outside the gene matches: 6. Germline V gene sequence: CDR1 MGHRA, CDR2 YSYEKL. CDR3 residues: CASSQDYNRGYGYTF. CDR3 coding DNA: TGCGCCAGCAGCCAAGATTATAACAGGGGATATGGCTACACCTTC.

This clone turned up a few times. The rearrangement uses TRBV5-1 and TRBJ2-3; 9 positions match TRBD2. Germline lookup yields CDR1 SGHRS and CDR2 YFSETQ. The CDR3 covers 16 residues. V lost 4 bases, J lost 2 bases, and 8 bases stayed unmatched. CDR3 protein: CASSPELAGPTDTQYF. CDR3 sequence (DNA): TGCGCCAGCAGCCCCGAGCTAGCGGGGCCCACAGATACGCAGTATTTT.

This clone was counted a few times. The chain joins TRBV5-1 to TRBJ1-6; 9 bases match TRBD1. Germline CDR1 reads SGHRS; CDR2 reads YFSETQ. V was pared by 4 bases and J by 7 bases, with 9 bases of the junction left unmatched. There are 16 residues in the CDR3. Written as DNA, the CDR3 is TGCGCCAGCAGCACTTCGACAGGGGGATCAAATTCACCCCTCCACTTT. As protein: CASSTSTGGSNSPLHF. The whole variable domain, filled in from reference TRBV5-1 and TRBJ1-6, reads KAGVTQTPRYLIKTRGQQVTLSCSPISGHRSVSWYQQTPGQGLQFLFEYFSETQRNKGNFPGRFSGRQFSNSRSEMNVSTLELGDSALYLCASSTSTGGSNSPLHFGNGTRLTVT.

There are a few counts of this clone. The chain carries TRBV2 and TRBJ1-3, with D maybe TRBD1 (6 bases). This CDR3 spans 18 amino acids. Germline assignment: CDR1 SNHLY and CDR2 FYNNEI. V was trimmed by 3 bases and J by 0 bases, leaving 18 bases between them. CDR3 nucleotide sequence: TGTGCCAGCAGTGAGAGGGGGGGAGTGTTGAACTCTGGAAACACCATATATTTT. The encoded protein is CASSERGGVLNSGNTIYF.

Only a few counts were recorded for this clone. V gene TRBV5-1 combines with J gene TRBJ2-7; a possible D gene is TRBD1 (6 bases). Germline values: CDR1 SGHRS, CDR2 YFSETQ. CDR3 length equals 14 residues. Trimming stripped 4 bases from V and 0 bases from J, with 11 bases between. This CDR3 is CASSSSGVSYEQYF. CDR3 sequence (DNA): TGCGCCAGCAGCAGCTCAGGGGTCTCCTACGAGCAGTACTTC.

A few counts support this clone. The chain recombines TRBV7-2 with TRBJ2-2; D tentatively reads TRBD1 or TRBD2 (5 bases each). Germline loops: CDR1 SGHTA, CDR2 FQGNSA. V lost 1 base, J lost 1 base, and 10 bases lay in between. The length of the CDR3 is 16 residues. The CDR3 DNA is TGTGCCAGCAGCTTAGGAGGGGCGATGAACACCGGGGAGCTGTTTTTT. This translates into CASSLGGAMNTGELFF.

V gene TRBV5-1 combines with J gene TRBJ2-3, with 8 bases matching TRBD2. V lost 4 bases, J lost 3 bases, and 7 bases stayed unmatched. The CDR3 runs to 15 residues. CDR1 is SGHRS, CDR2 YFSETQ, per germline. The chain's CDR3 is CASSLGASGTDTQYF. CDR3 sequence (DNA): TGCGCCAGCAGCCTGGGGGCTAGCGGGACAGATACGCAGTATTTT.

This clone was recorded a few times. The DNA of the CDR3 is TGTGCCAGCAGCTTCCGACAGAATCAAGAGACCCAGTACTTC. The encoded protein is CASSFRQNQETQYF. The J gene is TRBJ2-5, the V gene TRBV14; possible D gene TRBD1, 5 bases. Germline CDR1 reads SGHDN; CDR2 reads FVKESK. The CDR3 runs to 14 residues. V was trimmed by 5 bases and J by 2 bases, leaving 12 bases between them.

In this sample, this clone turned up a few times. V and J are TRBV29-1 and TRBJ1-4, with D possibly matching TRBD1 (6 bases). The germline V gene has CDR1 SQVTM and CDR2 ANQGSEA. The CDR3 is made up of 14 amino acids. Trimming removed 7 bases from V and 7 bases from J, with 19 bases in between. The CDR3, as DNA: TGCAGCGCCACACTTCAGGGGACGGTTGAAAAACTGTTTTTT. Amino acid sequence: CSATLQGTVEKLFF. The full variable domain, rest sourced from reference TRBV29-1 and TRBJ1-4, is SAVISQKPSRDICQRGTSLTIQCQVDSQVTMMFWYRQQPGQSLTLIATANQGSEATYESGFVIDKFPISRPNLTFSTLTVSNMSPEDSSIYLCSATLQGTVEKLFFGSGTQLSVL.

V gene TRBV28 combines with J gene TRBJ1-2; D gene uncertain. The CDR3 length is 13 residues. Germline V gene data show CDR1 as MDHEN and CDR2 as SYDVKM. The germline V and J ends were trimmed by 4 bases and 4 bases, with 10 bases remaining between them. CDR3 nucleotides: TGTGCCAGCAGTTCTCTAGACGTCTATGGCTACACCTTC. As protein: CASSSLDVYGYTF.

Points on this clone: This specimen includes other DNA sequences encoding the same CDR3. J is TRBJ2-1 and V is TRBV9; D possibly corresponds to TRBD1 (6 bases). Trimming shortened V by 0 bases and J by 4 bases, and 8 bases separated the two germline ends. Germline V gene lookup returns CDR1 SGDLS and CDR2 YYNGEE. The CDR3 consists of 14 residues. The CDR3 loop reads CASSVGTAYNEQFF. The CDR3 DNA follows: TGTGCCAGCAGCGTAGGGACAGCTTACAATGAGCAGTTCTTC.